The T cell receptor beta chain described here comes from a study of T cells after posttransplantation cyclophosphamide. Busulfan-fludarabine conditioning, marrow transplant, and cyclophosphamide on days +3 and +4 were administered. The CDR3 covers 18 residues. Generated by immunoSEQ multiplex PCR, the TCRdb table keeps only in-frame clones and is missing some. The sample lists approximately 1,500 clones, roughly 73% occurring once. The sequence derives from a male patient between 45 and 59 years old who received an allogeneic stem cell transplant from an unrelated donor, was CMV-positive, and had acute GVHD only. Some T cells may be the graft donor's. Sample: CD4+ T cells sorted from PBMCs, taken after allogeneic stem cell transplant with posttransplant cyclophosphamide. The chain links TRBV21-1 to TRBJ1-5. TRBV21-1 is noted as a pseudogene. The CDR3 region is CASSNRMGGRYSNQPQHF. CDR3 in DNA: TGTGCCAGCAGCAACCGCATGGGGGGGCGATATAGCAATCAGCCCCAGCATTTT.